These 11 T cell receptor beta chains came from one sample sequenced in a study of Graves' ophthalmopathy and Graves' hyperthyroidism. RNA transcripts served as template for amplifying TCR beta CDR3 sequences. An initial RT-PCR round employing HTBI primers preceded a second-round multiplex PCR. TCRdb passed the multiplex PCR reads through MiXCR, listing each CDR3 protein once. The table records about 180,000 distinct CDR3 sequences, roughly two fifths of them present only once. The source material was peripheral blood. These receptors all stem from a woman aged 40 to 50 with Graves' ophthalmopathy.

This clonotype was picked up a small number of times. CDR3: CASSYRTERLSTKSTEAFF. DNA of the CDR3: TGTGCCAGCAGTTACAGGACAGAAAGACTCAGCACAAAATCCACTGAAGCTTTCTTT. This rearrangement joins TRBV6-2 or TRBV6-3 to TRBJ1-1; the D gene is possibly TRBD1 (6 bases). CDR1 is MNHEY, CDR2 SVGEGT, per germline. The ends were cut back, 2 bases at V and 4 bases at J, with 26 bases in the middle. CDR3 length: 19 amino acids.

This clonotype was detected many times. J is TRBJ2-1 and V is TRBV19; D gene uncertain. Germline V gives CDR1 LNHDA, CDR2 SQIVND (reference sequence). The CDR3 sequence is 13 residues long. Trimming stripped 3 bases from V and 10 bases from J, with 13 bases between. The CDR3 DNA follows: TGTGCCAGTAGTATCCGACAAGGCGGCGAGCAGTTCTTC. Translated, it gives CASSIRQGGEQFF.

The chain joins TRBV6-9 to TRBJ1-1; D remains ambiguous. Germline V lookup: CDR1 MNHGY, CDR2 SVAAGI. With 1 base removed from V and 0 bases from J, the gap between germline ends came to 21 bases. This CDR3 comprises 19 residues. The CDR3 loop is CASSYLNPGSRRVNTEAFF. In DNA form, the CDR3 reads TGTGCCAGCAGTTATTTGAATCCGGGAAGCAGAAGGGTGAACACTGAAGCTTTCTTT.

This chain connects TRBV6-1 to TRBJ2-7, with 7 bases lining up with TRBD2. The junction had 5 bases not matched to a gene; V was cut back by 3 bases and J by 3 bases. The CDR3 loop spans 14 amino acids. Germline V CDR1 and CDR2: MNHNS, SASEGT. The CDR3 region has the DNA TGTGCCAGCAGTGATTGGGGGGGAGACTACGAGCAGTACTTC. Its translation is CASSDWGGDYEQYF.

The CDR3 DNA follows: TGTGCCAGCAGTCCCTGGGACAGTGCCTACGAGCAGTACTTC. It yields the protein CASSPWDSAYEQYF. V and J are TRBV6-4 and TRBJ2-7; 7 bases line up with TRBD1. The germline CDR1 and CDR2 sequences are MRHNA and SNTAGT. The CDR3 extends over 14 amino acids. Germline trimming cut 5 bases from V and 2 bases from J; bases unmatched to any gene: 6.

This clonotype was detected a few times. J is TRBJ2-7 and V is TRBV27; unclear D gene. From germline, CDR1 is MNHEY and CDR2 SMNVEV (reference sequence). The CDR3 has 13 amino acids. Trimming left V 1 base short and J 4 bases short, with 8 bases between. CDR3 sequence (DNA): TGTGCCAGCAGTTTATTCCGATCGTACGAGCAGTACTTC. It yields the protein CASSLFRSYEQYF.

CDR3 residues: CASEAPGGGYEQYF. The CDR3 region has the DNA TGTGCCAGCGAGGCGCCGGGAGGGGGGTACGAGCAGTACTTC. The chain employs TRBV5-4 and TRBJ2-7; TRBD2 agrees at 8 bases. The CDR3 extends over 14 amino acids. V dropped 7 bases and J dropped 4; count of bases not matched to a gene: 10. Germline values: CDR1 SGHNT, CDR2 YYREEE (reference sequence).

CDR3 in DNA: TGTGCCAGTGCGGATCGCGCGGGAGGGCGTACCGGGGAGCTGTTTTTT. Amino acid sequence: CASADRAGGRTGELFF. V is TRBV19 and J is TRBJ2-2; 9 bases are a match to TRBD2. The J segment lost 5 bases and the V segment lost 8 bases, leaving 12 bases of the junction unmatched. CDR3 size: 16 residues. CDR1 and CDR2 (germline): LNHDA, SQIVND (reference sequence).

The chain couples TRBV6-2 or TRBV6-3 to TRBJ2-5; D unresolved. The V end was cut by 0 bases, the J end by 4 bases, with 12 bases between. Germline-derived CDR1 and CDR2 are MNHEY and SVGEGT. CDR3 length: 15 amino acids. The CDR3, as DNA: TGTGCCAGCAGTTACTCTGTGGGGTTGGCAGAGACCCAGTACTTC. Encoded protein: CASSYSVGLAETQYF.

The chain joins TRBV5-4 to TRBJ1-2, with 7 bases that match TRBD1. With 1 base clipped from V and 2 bases from J, the junction kept 14 bases outside the gene matches. This CDR3 is 18 amino acids long. CDR1 SGHNT and CDR2 YYREEE come from the germline V gene (reference sequence). DNA of the CDR3: TGTGCCAGCAGCTTGACCCCGCTATTGGGACAGAGAAACTATGGCTACACCTTC. Its translation: CASSLTPLLGQRNYGYTF.

The chain employs TRBV6-5 and TRBJ2-7; possible D gene TRBD1, 6 bases. The CDR3 covers 15 residues. Germline values: CDR1 MNHEY, CDR2 SVGAGI. V was pared by 4 bases and J by 2 bases, with 15 bases between. The CDR3 DNA sequence: TGTGCCAGCAGTTCCGAGACAGGTTATACCTACGAGCAGTACTTC. It encodes CASSSETGYTYEQYF.